These 13 T cell receptor beta chains were sequenced from one sample in a study of shared clonotypes between healthy human individuals. Assay used: immunoSEQ multiplex PCR; TCRdb lists only in-frame clones, some missing. The table lists almost 700,000 clones, under 95% of them singletons, with 20% to 25% in the top ten. It was CD45RO-negative cells, positively selected for CCR7, that made up naive CD8 cells, with terminally differentiated effector memory CD45RA+ cells excluded. The material sequenced was naive CD8+ T cells sorted from blood. The receptors were gathered from a man younger than 45 in good health.

This chain joins TRBV19 and TRBJ2-1; TRBD2 agrees at 12 bases. V lost 7 bases to trimming and J lost 0 bases; unmatched junction nucleotides: 16. CDR1 is LNHDA, CDR2 SQIVND, per germline (reference sequence). CDR3 length equals 20 residues. Written as DNA, the CDR3 is TGTGCCAGTACCCCCAGGGGTTGGACTAGCGGGGTCAGCTCCTACAATGAGCAGTTCTTC. Translating gives CASTPRGWTSGVSSYNEQFF.

The CDR3 loop reads CASSLVFGSGTGSYEQYF. CDR3 coding DNA: TGTGCCAGCAGCTTGGTCTTCGGGTCGGGGACAGGCTCCTACGAGCAGTACTTC. This chain connects TRBV5-6 to TRBJ2-7; TRBD1 aligns across 8 bases. This CDR3 is 18 amino acids long. The V gene end was trimmed by 0 bases and the J gene end by 0 bases; junction bases not matched to a gene: 11. Germline lookup yields CDR1 SGHDT and CDR2 YYEEEE.

The J gene is TRBJ2-7, the V gene TRBV19; the match to TRBD2 covers 8 bases. Germline V lookup: CDR1 LNHDA, CDR2 SQIVND (reference sequence). The length of the CDR3 is 17 residues. V lost 3 bases, J lost 3 bases, and 13 bases stayed unmatched. The CDR3 sequence: CASSILVSGLGVYEQYF. The CDR3 DNA follows: TGTGCCAGTAGTATCCTAGTATCGGGACTAGGCGTCTACGAGCAGTACTTC.

The chain uses TRBV28 and TRBJ2-1; 9 bases match TRBD1. Looked up from germline, CDR1 is MDHEN and CDR2 is SYDVKM. The CDR3 length is 18 residues. Trimming cost V 3 bases and J 2 bases; bases outside gene matches: 11. The CDR3 nucleotides read TGTGCCAGCAGTTTTTCCCATCCCGGACAGGGGCCCTACAATGAGCAGTTCTTC. It yields the protein CASSFSHPGQGPYNEQFF.

J is TRBJ2-1 and V is TRBV6-1; tentatively, D is TRBD2 (5 bases). The V gene's germline CDR1 is MNHNS and CDR2 SASEGT. This CDR3 region has 17 residues. Trimming took 0 bases from V and 3 from J, leaving 15 bases between them. The CDR3 nucleotides are TGTGCCAGCAGTGAAGCGCGTACTAGGTCAATCTACAATGAGCAGTTCTTC. Its protein product is CASSEARTRSIYNEQFF.

This CDR3 reads CAISEGFEQYF. The DNA of the CDR3 is TGTGCCATCAGTGAAGGGTTCGAGCAGTACTTC. The V gene is TRBV10-3, the J gene TRBJ2-7; no clear D. CDR3 length: 11 residues. Germline lookup yields CDR1 ENHRY and CDR2 SYGVKD. Trimming took off 3 bases at V and 6 bases at J, with 6 bases between the two ends.

This clone was detected once. The rearrangement links TRBV30 to TRBJ2-1, with D perhaps being TRBD1 or TRBD2 (5 bases each). V was clipped by 7 bases and J by 3 bases, with 13 bases between them. This CDR3 is 13 amino acids long. Germline V gene lookup returns CDR1 GTSNPN and CDR2 SVGIG (reference sequence). The CDR3 region is CAFTRDDYNEQFF. The CDR3 DNA reads as TGTGCCTTTACACGGGACGACTACAATGAGCAGTTCTTC.

The chain carries TRBV27 and TRBJ2-3; TRBD2 aligns across 9 bases. The ends lost 7 bases at V and 6 bases at J; junction bases unmatched: 8. The germline gives CDR1 MNHEY, CDR2 SMNVEV (reference sequence). The CDR3 consists of 14 residues. The CDR3 nucleotides are TGTGCCAGCACTCGCCTAGCGGGGTGGGATACGCAGTATTTT. Residues: CASTRLAGWDTQYF.

The chain joins TRBV7-9 to TRBJ2-1, with 8 nucleotides matching TRBD2. Trimming cost V 8 bases and J 0 bases; bases outside gene matches: 15. This CDR3 region has 18 residues. The germline gives CDR1 SEHNR, CDR2 FQNEAQ (reference sequence). The chain's CDR3 is CASWRGGTRITSYNEQFF. The CDR3 bases are TGTGCCAGCTGGCGGGGTGGGACTAGAATTACCTCCTACAATGAGCAGTTCTTC. Full variable domain (missing parts from reference TRBV7-9 and TRBJ2-1): DTGVSQNPRHKITKRGQNVTFRCDPISEHNRLYWYRQTLGQGPEFLTYFQNEAQLEKSRLLSDRFSAERPKGSFSTLEIQRTEQGDSAMYLCASWRGGTRITSYNEQFFGPGTRLTVL.

The chain couples TRBV10-3 to TRBJ2-7; D not certain. Trimming removed 3 bases at V and 6 bases at J, with 9 bases between. From germline, CDR1 is ENHRY and CDR2 SYGVKD. This CDR3 has 12 residues. The CDR3, as DNA: TGTGCCATCAGTGAAAGTGGGCCCGAGCAGTACTTC. This gives the protein CAISESGPEQYF.

A note on this clone: Other DNA sequences within the sample encode an identical CDR3. V gene TRBV27 combines with J gene TRBJ2-7; TRBD1 agrees at 8 bases. This CDR3 region has 15 residues. Trimming at V came to 3 bases and at J to 4 bases, leaving 8 bases not matched to a gene. Germline V gives CDR1 MNHEY, CDR2 SMNVEV (reference sequence). CDR3 loop: CASSLAGQGSYEQYF. CDR3 coding DNA: TGTGCCAGCAGTTTGGCAGGACAGGGTTCGTACGAGCAGTACTTC.

The V and J genes are TRBV12-5 and TRBJ2-3; D ambiguous. Germline loops: CDR1 LGHNT, CDR2 FRNRAP. V lost 6 bases and J 1 base, leaving 17 bases between the germline ends. The CDR3 spans 16 residues. CDR3 nucleotides: TGTGCTAGTGGCCGCACAAATAAAGGCGGCACAGATACGCAGTATTTT. Residues: CASGRTNKGGTDTQYF. Complete variable domain (other parts from reference TRBV12-5 and TRBJ2-3): DARVTQTPRHKVTEMGQEVTMRCQPILGHNTVFWYRQTMMQGLELLAYFRNRAPLDDSGMPKDRFSAEMPDATLATLKIQPSEPRDSAVYFCASGRTNKGGTDTQYFGPGTRLTVL.

This clone showed up just once. The chain joins TRBV7-9 to TRBJ2-5; 12 bases are shared with TRBD1. V trimming: 5 bases; J trimming: 4 bases; junction bases outside the gene matches: 14. The CDR3 sequence is 18 residues long. Germline V lookup: CDR1 SEHNR, CDR2 FQNEAQ (reference sequence). In nucleotides, the CDR3 is TGTGCCAGCAGCACGCTCCCGGGACAGGGGGCGGATCCAGAGACCCAGTACTTC. Protein: CASSTLPGQGADPETQYF.